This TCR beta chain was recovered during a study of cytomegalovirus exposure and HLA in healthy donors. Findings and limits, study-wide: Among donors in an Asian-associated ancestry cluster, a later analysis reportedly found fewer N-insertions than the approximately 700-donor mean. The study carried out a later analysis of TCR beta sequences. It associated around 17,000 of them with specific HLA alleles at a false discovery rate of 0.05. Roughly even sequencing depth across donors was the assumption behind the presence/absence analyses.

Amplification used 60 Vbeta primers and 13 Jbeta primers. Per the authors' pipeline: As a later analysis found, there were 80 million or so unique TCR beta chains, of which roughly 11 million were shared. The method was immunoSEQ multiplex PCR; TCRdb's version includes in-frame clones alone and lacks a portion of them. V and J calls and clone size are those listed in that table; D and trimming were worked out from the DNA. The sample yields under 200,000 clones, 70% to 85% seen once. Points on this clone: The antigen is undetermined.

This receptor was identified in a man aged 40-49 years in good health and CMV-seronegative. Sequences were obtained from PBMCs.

The CDR3 nucleotides read TGCGCCAGCAGCTTGGTGGGTAGCGGGAGCTACGAGCAGTACTTC. It is translated as CASSLVGSGSYEQYF. V and J are TRBV5-1 and TRBJ2-7, with TRBD2 matching 9 bases. CDR3 length equals 15 residues. The germline CDR1 and CDR2 sequences are SGHRS and YFSETQ. Trimming at V came to 0 bases and at J to 3 bases, leaving 4 bases not matched to a gene.